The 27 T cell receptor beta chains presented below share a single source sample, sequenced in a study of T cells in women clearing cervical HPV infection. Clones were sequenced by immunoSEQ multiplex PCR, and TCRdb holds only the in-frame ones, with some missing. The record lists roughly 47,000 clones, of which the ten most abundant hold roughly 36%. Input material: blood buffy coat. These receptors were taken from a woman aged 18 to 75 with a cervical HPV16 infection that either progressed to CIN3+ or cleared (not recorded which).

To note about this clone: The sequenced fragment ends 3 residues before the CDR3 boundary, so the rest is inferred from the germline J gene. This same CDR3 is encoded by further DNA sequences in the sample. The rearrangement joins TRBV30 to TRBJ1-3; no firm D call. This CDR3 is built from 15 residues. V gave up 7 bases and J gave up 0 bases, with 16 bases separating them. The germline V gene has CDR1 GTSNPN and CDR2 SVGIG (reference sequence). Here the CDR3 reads CAFTYVDYSGNTIYF. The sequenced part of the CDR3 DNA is TGTGCCTTCACGTACGTAGACTACTCTGGAAACACC.

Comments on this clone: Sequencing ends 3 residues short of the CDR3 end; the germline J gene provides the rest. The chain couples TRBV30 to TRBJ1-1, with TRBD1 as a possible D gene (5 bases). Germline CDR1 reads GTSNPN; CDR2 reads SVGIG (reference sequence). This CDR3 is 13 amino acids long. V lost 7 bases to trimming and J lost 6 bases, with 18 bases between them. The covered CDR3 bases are TGTGCCTTCCTCGGGCAGGGAAGAGCTGAA. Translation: CAFLGQGRAE. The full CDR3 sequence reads CAFLGQGRAEAFF.

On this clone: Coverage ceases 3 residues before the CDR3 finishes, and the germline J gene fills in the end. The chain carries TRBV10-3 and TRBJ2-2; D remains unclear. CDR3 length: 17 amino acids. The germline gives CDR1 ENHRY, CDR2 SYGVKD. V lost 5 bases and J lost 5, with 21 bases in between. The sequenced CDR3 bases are TGTGCCATCAGTCCCCCAGCGCCCCCGGGTAGGACCGGGGAG. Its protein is CAISPPAPPGRTGE. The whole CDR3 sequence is CAISPPAPPGRTGELFF.

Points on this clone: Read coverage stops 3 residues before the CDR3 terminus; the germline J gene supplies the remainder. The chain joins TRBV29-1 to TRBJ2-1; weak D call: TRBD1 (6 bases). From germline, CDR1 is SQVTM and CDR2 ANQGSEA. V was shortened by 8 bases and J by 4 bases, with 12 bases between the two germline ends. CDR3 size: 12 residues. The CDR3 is CSSIRGYNEQFF. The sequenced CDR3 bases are TGCAGCTCTATCAGGGGTTACAATGAG.

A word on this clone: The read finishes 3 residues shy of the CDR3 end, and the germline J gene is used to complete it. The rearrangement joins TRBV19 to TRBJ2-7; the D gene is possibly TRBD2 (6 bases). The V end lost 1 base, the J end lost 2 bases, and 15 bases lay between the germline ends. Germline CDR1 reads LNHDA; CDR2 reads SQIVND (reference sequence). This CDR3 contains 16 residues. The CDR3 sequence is CASSIGGMTRPYEQYF. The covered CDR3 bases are TGTGCCAGTAGTATAGGAGGTATGACTAGGCCCTACGAG.

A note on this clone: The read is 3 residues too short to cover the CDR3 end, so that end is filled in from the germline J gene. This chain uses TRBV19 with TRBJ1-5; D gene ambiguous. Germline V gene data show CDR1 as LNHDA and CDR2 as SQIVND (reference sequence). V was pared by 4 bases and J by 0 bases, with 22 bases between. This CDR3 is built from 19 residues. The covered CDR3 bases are TGTGCCAGTAGTACAAGAGGGTCAGCCGCGTACCTTAGCAATCAGCCC. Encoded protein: CASSTRGSAAYLSNQP. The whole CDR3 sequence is CASSTRGSAAYLSNQPQHF. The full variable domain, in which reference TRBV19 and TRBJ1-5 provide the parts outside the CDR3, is DGGITQSPKYLFRKEGQNVTLSCEQNLNHDAMYWYRQDPGQGLRLIYYSQIVNDFQKGDIAEGYSVSREKKESFPLTVTSAQKNPTAFYLCASSTRGSAAYLSNQPQHFGDGTRLSIL.

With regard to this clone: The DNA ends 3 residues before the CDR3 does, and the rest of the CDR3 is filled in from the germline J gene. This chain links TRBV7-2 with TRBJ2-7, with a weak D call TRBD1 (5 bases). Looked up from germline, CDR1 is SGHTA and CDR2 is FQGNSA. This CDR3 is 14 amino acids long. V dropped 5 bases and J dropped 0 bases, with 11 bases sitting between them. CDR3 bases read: TGTGCCAGCAGCCCGACGGACATCTCCTACGAG. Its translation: CASSPTDISYE. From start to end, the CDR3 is CASSPTDISYEQYF.

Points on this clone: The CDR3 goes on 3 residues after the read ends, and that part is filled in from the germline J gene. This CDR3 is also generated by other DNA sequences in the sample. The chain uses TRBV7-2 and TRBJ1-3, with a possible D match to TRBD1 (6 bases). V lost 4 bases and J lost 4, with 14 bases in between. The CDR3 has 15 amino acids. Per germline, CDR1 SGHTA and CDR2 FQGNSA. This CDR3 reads CASSYQGFEGNTIYF. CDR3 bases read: TGTGCCAGCAGCTATCAGGGGTTTGAAGGAAACACC.

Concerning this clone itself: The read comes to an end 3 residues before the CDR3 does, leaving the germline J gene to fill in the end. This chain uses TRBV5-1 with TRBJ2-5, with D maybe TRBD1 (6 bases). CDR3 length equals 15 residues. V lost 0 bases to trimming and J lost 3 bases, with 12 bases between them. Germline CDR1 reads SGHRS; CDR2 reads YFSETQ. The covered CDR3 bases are TGCGCCAGCAGCTTGGCAATCGGACAGAAAGAGACC. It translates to CASSLAIGQKET. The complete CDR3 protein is CASSLAIGQKETQYF. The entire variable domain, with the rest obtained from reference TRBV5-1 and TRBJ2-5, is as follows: KAGVTQTPRYLIKTRGQQVTLSCSPISGHRSVSWYQQTPGQGLQFLFEYFSETQRNKGNFPGRFSGRQFSNSRSEMNVSTLELGDSALYLCASSLAIGQKETQYFGPGTRLLVL.

The DNA read from the CDR3 is TGTGCCAGCAGCCCCTATGGTTATAATTCACCC. Its translation: CASSPYGYNSP. The entire CDR3 reads CASSPYGYNSPLHF. This sequence joins TRBV11-3 and TRBJ1-6; D uncertain. The read stops 3 residues short of the end of the CDR3; the missing end is completed from the germline J gene. CDR1 SGHNT and CDR2 YENEEA come from the germline V gene. CDR3 length: 14 residues. The ends were cut back, 5 bases at V and 4 bases at J, with 9 bases in the middle.

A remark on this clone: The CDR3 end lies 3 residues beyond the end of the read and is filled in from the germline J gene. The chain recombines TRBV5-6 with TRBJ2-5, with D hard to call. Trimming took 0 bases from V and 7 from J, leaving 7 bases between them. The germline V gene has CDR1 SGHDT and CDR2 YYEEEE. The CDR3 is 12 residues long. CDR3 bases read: TGTGCCAGCAGCTTGGAGCCTCGGACC. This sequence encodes CASSLEPRT. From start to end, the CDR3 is CASSLEPRTQYF.

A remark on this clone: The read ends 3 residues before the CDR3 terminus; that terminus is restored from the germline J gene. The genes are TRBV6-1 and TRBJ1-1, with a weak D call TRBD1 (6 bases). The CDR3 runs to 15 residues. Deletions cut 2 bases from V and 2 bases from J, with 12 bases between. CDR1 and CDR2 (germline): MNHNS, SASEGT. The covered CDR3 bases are TGTGCCAGCAGTGAACAGGGGTTCTTTAACACTGAA. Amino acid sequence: CASSEQGFFNTE. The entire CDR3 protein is CASSEQGFFNTEAFF.

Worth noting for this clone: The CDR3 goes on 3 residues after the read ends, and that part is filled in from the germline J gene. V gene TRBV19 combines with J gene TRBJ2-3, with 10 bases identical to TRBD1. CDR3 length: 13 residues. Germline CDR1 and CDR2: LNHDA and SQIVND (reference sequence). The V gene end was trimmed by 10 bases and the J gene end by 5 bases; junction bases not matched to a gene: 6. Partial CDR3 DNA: TGTGCCACCACGGGACAGGGGATAGATACG. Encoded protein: CATTGQGIDT. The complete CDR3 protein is CATTGQGIDTQYF.

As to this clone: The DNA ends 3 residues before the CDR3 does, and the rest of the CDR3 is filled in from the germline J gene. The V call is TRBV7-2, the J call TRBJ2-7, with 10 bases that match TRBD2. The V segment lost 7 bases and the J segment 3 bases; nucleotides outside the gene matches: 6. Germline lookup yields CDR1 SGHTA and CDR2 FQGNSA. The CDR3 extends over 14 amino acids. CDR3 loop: CASTKREGFYEQYF. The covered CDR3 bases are TGTGCCAGCACCAAGCGGGAGGGTTTCTACGAG.

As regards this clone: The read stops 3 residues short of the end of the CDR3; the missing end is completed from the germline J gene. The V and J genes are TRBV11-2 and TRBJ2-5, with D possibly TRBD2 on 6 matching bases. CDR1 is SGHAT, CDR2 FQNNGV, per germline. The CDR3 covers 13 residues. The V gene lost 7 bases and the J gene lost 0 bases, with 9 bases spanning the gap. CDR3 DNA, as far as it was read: TGTGCCAGCACCCGGGGGAACCAAGAGACC. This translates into CASTRGNQET. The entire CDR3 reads CASTRGNQETQYF.

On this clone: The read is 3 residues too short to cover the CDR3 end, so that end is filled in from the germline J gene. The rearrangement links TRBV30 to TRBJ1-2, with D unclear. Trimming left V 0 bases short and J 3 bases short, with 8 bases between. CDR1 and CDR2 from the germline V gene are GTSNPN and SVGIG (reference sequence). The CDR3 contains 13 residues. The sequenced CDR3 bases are TGTGCCTGGAGTGTAACAGAGGACTATGGC. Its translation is CAWSVTEDYG. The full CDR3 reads CAWSVTEDYGYTF.

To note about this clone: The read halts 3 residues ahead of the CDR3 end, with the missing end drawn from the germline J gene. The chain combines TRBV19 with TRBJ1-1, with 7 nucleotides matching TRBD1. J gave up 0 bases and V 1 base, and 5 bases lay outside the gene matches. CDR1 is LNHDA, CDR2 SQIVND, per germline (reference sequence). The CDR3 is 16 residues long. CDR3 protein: CASSIAPDRLNTEAFF. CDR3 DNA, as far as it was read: TGTGCCAGTAGTATAGCCCCGGACAGGTTGAACACTGAA.

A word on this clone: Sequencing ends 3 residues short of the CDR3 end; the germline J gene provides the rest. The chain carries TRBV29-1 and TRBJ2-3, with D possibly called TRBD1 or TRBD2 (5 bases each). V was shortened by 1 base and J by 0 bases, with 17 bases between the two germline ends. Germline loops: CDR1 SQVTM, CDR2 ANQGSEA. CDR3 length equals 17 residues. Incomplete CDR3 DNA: TGCAGCGTTGAAGCATACCAGGGAGAGGGTAGCACAGATACG. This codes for CSVEAYQGEGSTDT. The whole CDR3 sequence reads CSVEAYQGEGSTDTQYF.

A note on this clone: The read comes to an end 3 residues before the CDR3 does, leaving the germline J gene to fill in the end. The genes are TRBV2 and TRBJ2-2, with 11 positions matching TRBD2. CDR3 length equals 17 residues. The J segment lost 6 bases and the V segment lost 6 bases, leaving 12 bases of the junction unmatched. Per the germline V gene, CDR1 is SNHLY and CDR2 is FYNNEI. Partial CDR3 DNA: TGTGCCAGCAGCTGGACTAGCGGGTCCCCTTTGTCCGGGGAG. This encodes CASSWTSGSPLSGE. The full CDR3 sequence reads CASSWTSGSPLSGELFF. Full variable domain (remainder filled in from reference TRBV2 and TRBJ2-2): EPEVTQTPSHQVTQMGQEVILRCVPISNHLYFYWYRQILGQKVEFLVSFYNNEISEKSEIFDDQFSVERPDGSNFTLKIRSTKLEDSAMYFCASSWTSGSPLSGELFFGEGSRLTVL.

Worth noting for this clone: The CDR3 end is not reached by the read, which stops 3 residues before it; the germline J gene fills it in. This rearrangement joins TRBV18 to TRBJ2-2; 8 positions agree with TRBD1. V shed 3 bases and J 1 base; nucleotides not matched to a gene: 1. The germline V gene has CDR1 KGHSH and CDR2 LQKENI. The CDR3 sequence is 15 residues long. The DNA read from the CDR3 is TGTGCCAGCTCACCGGGGACAGGGAACACCGGGGAG. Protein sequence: CASSPGTGNTGE. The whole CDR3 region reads CASSPGTGNTGELFF.

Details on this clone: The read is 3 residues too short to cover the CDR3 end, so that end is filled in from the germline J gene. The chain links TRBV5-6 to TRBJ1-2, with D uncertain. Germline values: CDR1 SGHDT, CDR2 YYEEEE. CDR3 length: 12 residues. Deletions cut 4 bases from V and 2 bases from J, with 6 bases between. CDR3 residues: CASSNSNYGYTF. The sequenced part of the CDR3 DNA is TGTGCCAGCAGCAACAGCAACTATGGC.

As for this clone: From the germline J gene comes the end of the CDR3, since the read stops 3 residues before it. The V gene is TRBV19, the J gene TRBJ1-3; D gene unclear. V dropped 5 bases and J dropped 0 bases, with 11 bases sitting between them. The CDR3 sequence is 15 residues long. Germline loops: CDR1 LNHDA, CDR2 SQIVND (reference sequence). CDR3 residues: CASSSGRGSGNTIYF. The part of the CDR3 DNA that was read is TGTGCCAGTAGTTCCGGGCGGGGCTCTGGAAACACC.

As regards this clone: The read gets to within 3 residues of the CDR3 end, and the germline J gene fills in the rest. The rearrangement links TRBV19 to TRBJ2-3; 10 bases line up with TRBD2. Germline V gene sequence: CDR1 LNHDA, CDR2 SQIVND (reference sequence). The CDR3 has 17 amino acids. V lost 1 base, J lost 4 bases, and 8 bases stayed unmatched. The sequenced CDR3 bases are TGTGCCAGTAGTATAGGATTTGGTAGCGGGAGGTCAGATACG. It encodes CASSIGFGSGRSDT. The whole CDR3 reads CASSIGFGSGRSDTQYF.

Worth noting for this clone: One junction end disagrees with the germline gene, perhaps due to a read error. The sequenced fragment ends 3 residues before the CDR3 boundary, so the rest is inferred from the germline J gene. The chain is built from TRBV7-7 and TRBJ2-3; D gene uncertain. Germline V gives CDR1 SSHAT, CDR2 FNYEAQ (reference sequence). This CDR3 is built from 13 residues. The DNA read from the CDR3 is TGTGCTAGCAGCCTATTGCGCACAGATACG. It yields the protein CASSLLRTDT. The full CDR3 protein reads CASSLLRTDTQYF.

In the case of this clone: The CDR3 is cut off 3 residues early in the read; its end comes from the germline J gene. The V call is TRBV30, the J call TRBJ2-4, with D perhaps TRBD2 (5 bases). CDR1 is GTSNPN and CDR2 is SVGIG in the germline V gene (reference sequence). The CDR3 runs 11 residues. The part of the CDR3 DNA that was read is TGTGCCTGGCGACAAGACTATGGT. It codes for CAWRQDYG. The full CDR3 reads CAWRQDYGQYF.

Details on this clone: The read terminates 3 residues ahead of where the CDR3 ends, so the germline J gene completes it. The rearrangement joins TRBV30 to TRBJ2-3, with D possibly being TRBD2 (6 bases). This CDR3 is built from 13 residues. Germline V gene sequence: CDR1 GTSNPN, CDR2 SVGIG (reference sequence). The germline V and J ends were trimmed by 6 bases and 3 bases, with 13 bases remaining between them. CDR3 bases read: TGTGCCTGTAGCGGAGAGAAGACAGATACG. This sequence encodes CACSGEKTDT. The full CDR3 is CACSGEKTDTQYF.

CDR3 in amino acids: CAWDPGTPDRGEAFF. The covered CDR3 bases are TGTGCCTGGGATCCCGGGACACCGGACAGGGGTGAA. This chain connects TRBV30 to TRBJ1-1, with 9 bases matching TRBD1. The CDR3 end is not reached by the read, which stops 3 residues before it; the germline J gene fills it in. The CDR3 extends over 15 amino acids. Germline CDR1 GTSNPN, CDR2 SVGIG (reference sequence). Trimming removed 5 bases from V and 7 bases from J; junction bases left unmatched: 14.